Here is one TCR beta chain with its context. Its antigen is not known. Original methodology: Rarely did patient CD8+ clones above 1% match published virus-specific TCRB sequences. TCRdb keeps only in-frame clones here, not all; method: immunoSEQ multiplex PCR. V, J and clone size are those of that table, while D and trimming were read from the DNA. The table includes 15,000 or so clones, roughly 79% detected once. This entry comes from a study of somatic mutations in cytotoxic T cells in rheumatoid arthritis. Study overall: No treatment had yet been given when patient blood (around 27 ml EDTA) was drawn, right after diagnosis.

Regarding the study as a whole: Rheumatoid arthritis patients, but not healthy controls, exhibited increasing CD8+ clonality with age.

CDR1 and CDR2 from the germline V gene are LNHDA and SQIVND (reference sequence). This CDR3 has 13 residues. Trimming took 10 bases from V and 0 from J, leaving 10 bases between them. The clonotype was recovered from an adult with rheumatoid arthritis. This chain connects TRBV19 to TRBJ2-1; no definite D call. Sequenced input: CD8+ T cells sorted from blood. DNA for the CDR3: TGTGCCACGAGGTTGAGCTCCTACAATGAGCAGTTCTTC. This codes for CATRLSSYNEQFF.